This entry concerns a single TCR beta chain. This entry belongs to a study of blood T cell repertoires in COVID-19. Study in general: Samples representing acute and convalescent COVID-19 were sourced from the United States, Italy and Spain. Sources were T cells, B-cell-depleted T cells, or PBMCs; the material itself was cDNA or gDNA.

Methods used by the authors: Reference gene primer amplification yielded estimated nucleated cell counts. Assay: immunoSEQ multiplex PCR; the TCRdb copy retains only in-frame clones and omits some. D and trimming come from the DNA, and the V and J calls and clone size come from that table. The table records 200,000 to 250,000 clones, 83% of them present only once. Unmatched junction bases numbered 7, after V lost 0 bases and J lost 4 bases. This CDR3 contains 16 residues. CDR1 SGHNT and CDR2 YYREEE come from the germline V gene (reference sequence). The chain couples TRBV5-4 to TRBJ2-7; the match to TRBD2 covers 10 bases. Sample: peripheral blood. This TCR was sampled from a human donor in a cohort sampled during active COVID-19. The CDR3 DNA reads TGTGCCAGCAGCTTGGGGGCTAGCGGGGGAGTTTACGAGCAGTACTTC. It translates to CASSLGASGGVYEQYF.